A single sample is the source of the 16 T cell receptor beta chains below, sequenced in a study of cytomegalovirus exposure and HLA in healthy donors. Vbeta (60) and Jbeta (13) primers were used in the PCR. Clones were read by immunoSEQ multiplex PCR, and TCRdb kept only the in-frame ones, dropping some. Here the sample spans fewer than 200,000 clones, approximately 78% being singletons. The sequenced sample consisted of PBMCs. These receptor sequences come from a woman in her late teens or twenties in good health and CMV-seronegative.

Here the CDR3 DNA reads TGTGCCAGCAGCTTAAGGTCAAGCGGCGCCACTGAAGCTTTCTTT. Translating it yields CASSLRSSGATEAFF. The chain combines TRBV11-3 with TRBJ1-1; D call uncertain. Germline assignment: CDR1 SGHNT and CDR2 YENEEA. This CDR3 is 15 amino acids long. The V end lost 2 bases, the J end lost 4 bases, and 14 bases lay between the germline ends. The full variable domain, with the rest looked up from reference TRBV11-3 and TRBJ1-1, is EAGVVQSPRYKIIEKKQPVAFWCNPISGHNTLYWYLQNLGQGPELLIRYENEEAVDDSQLPKDRFSAERLKGVDSTLKIQPAELGDSAVYLCASSLRSSGATEAFFGQGTRLTVV.

The genes are TRBV5-1 and TRBJ2-3, with 10 positions matching TRBD2. J gave up 6 bases and V 4 bases, and 11 bases lay outside the gene matches. In germline, CDR1 is SGHRS, CDR2 YFSETQ. The CDR3 is 16 amino acids. CDR3 residues: CASSGGASGRKDTQYF. The CDR3 DNA is TGCGCCAGCAGCGGGGGGGCTAGCGGGAGAAAGGATACGCAGTATTTT.

This chain connects TRBV10-3 to TRBJ2-1, with 11 nucleotides matching TRBD2. Per the germline V gene, CDR1 is ENHRY and CDR2 is SYGVKD. There are 15 residues in the CDR3. V was pared by 4 bases and J by 8 bases, with 7 bases of the junction left unmatched. The CDR3 nucleotides read TGTGCCATCAGTGGGGGTAGCGGGAGGGGGGATGAGCAGTTCTTC. Protein sequence: CAISGGSGRGDEQFF.

The V and J genes are TRBV7-5 and TRBJ2-7; the table's D gene call, TRBD2, was not cross checked with the DNA. TRBV7-5 is listed as a pseudogene. CDR3 length: 14 amino acids. The DNA for the CDR3 is TGTGTCAGAACCCCGGGGAAACTAATCTACGAGCAGTACTTC. It is translated as CVRTPGKLIYEQYF.

The rearrangement uses TRBV7-3 and TRBJ2-2; no clear D. The V and J ends lost 6 bases and 8 bases respectively, with 10 bases between them. In germline, CDR1 is SGHTA, CDR2 FQGTGA. The CDR3 consists of 12 residues. This CDR3 is CASSLSPGELFF. CDR3 coding DNA: TGTGCCAGCAGTTTGAGTCCGGGGGAGCTGTTTTTT. The whole variable domain, filled in from reference TRBV7-3 and TRBJ2-2, reads GAGVSQTPSNKVTEKGKYVELRCDPISGHTALYWYRQSLGQGPEFLIYFQGTGAADDSGLPNDRFFAVRPEGSVSTLKIQRTERGDSAVYLCASSLSPGELFFGEGSRLTVL.

The chain combines TRBV7-2 with TRBJ1-2, with D uncertain. Trimming removed 6 bases at V and 4 bases at J, with 6 bases between. This CDR3 region has 11 residues. CDR1 is SGHTA, CDR2 FQGNSA, per germline. CDR3 loop: CASRSGYGYTF. CDR3 nucleotides: TGTGCCAGCAGATCGGGCTATGGCTACACCTTC.

This clone was counted a few times. The rearrangement uses TRBV19 and TRBJ2-2; D remains ambiguous. V was pared by 1 base and J by 7 bases, with 7 bases between. In germline, CDR1 is LNHDA, CDR2 SQIVND (reference sequence). This CDR3 has 13 residues. CDR3 protein: CASSIVQIGELFF. The CDR3 bases are TGTGCCAGTAGTATAGTCCAGATCGGGGAGCTGTTTTTT. The full variable domain, completed using reference TRBV19 and TRBJ2-2, is DGGITQSPKYLFRKEGQNVTLSCEQNLNHDAMYWYRQDPGQGLRLIYYSQIVNDFQKGDIAEGYSVSREKKESFPLTVTSAQKNPTAFYLCASSIVQIGELFFGEGSRLTVL.

Notes on this clone: The junction differs from germline at one of its ends, possibly a read error. The rearrangement joins TRBV7-9 to TRBJ1-2; D is undetermined. CDR1 and CDR2 from the germline V gene are SEHNR and FQNEAQ (reference sequence). The length of the CDR3 is 17 residues. CDR3 protein: CSSSLAYRGREDYGYTF. The CDR3 DNA reads as TGTTCCAGCAGCTTAGCTTATCGCGGCAGAGAGGATTATGGCTACACCTTC.

This chain joins TRBV29-1 and TRBJ2-2, with TRBD1 matching 7 bases. The V segment lost 3 bases and the J segment 6 bases; nucleotides outside the gene matches: 7. CDR3 length: 14 residues. The germline CDR1 and CDR2 sequences are SQVTM and ANQGSEA. CDR3 region: CSVELQGNAGELFF. The CDR3 region has the DNA TGCAGCGTTGAGTTACAGGGGAATGCCGGGGAGCTGTTTTTT.

This rearrangement joins TRBV4-3 to TRBJ2-7; D uncertain. The germline V gene encodes CDR1 LGHNA and CDR2 YSLEER. V lost 0 bases and J 2 bases, leaving 11 bases between the germline ends. CDR3 size: 15 residues. The CDR3 bases are TGCGCCAGCAGCCAAGACAGGCGATCGACCTACGAGCAGTACTTC. Translating gives CASSQDRRSTYEQYF.

Comment on this clone: Because the CDR3 is missing its conserved closing phenylalanine or tryptophan, this is likely a read error. No DNA is shown, since the ends of the CDR3 on it are uncertain; the CDR3 is the one TCRdb lists. The chain joins TRBV30 to TRBJ2-3; the DNA was not compared with TRBD2, the D call given in the table. The V gene's germline CDR1 is GTSNPN and CDR2 SVGIG (reference sequence). The CDR3 sequence runs 10 residues, both termini included. The chain's CDR3 is CAWRIKRLVL.

In its sample, this clone was seen once. The chain uses TRBV28 and TRBJ1-1; 7 nucleotides match TRBD1. CDR1 is MDHEN and CDR2 is SYDVKM in the germline V gene. The CDR3 contains 18 residues. J lost 4 bases, V lost 5 bases, and 19 bases had no gene match. In nucleotides, the CDR3 is TGTGCCAGCAGTCCCGATCAACCAGACAGGGCGCGCAGCACTGAAGCTTTCTTT. It yields the protein CASSPDQPDRARSTEAFF.

V is TRBV5-1 and J is TRBJ2-5, with D maybe TRBD1 (6 bases). The J call is in doubt because the DNA end fits TRBJ2-7 better. CDR1 and CDR2 from the germline V gene are SGHRS and YFSETQ. The CDR3 totals 17 residues. Here the CDR3 reads CASSLEPQGFLPHEQYF. The CDR3 DNA follows: TGCGCCAGCAGCTTGGAACCGCAGGGGTTTTTACCACACGAGCAGTACTTC.

Comments on this clone: A junction end diverges from the germline sequence, so it may reflect a read error. This sequence joins TRBV2 and TRBJ1-3; possible D gene TRBD1, 5 bases. Germline V gene lookup returns CDR1 SNHLY and CDR2 FYNNEI. This CDR3 contains 14 residues. The chain's CDR3 is CAGSGGNSGNTIYF. The CDR3 region has the DNA TGTGCCGGCAGCGGGGGAAACTCTGGAAACACCATATATTTT. The whole variable domain, remainder taken from reference TRBV2 and TRBJ1-3, is EPEVTQTPSHQVTQMGQEVILRCVPISNHLYFYWYRQILGQKVEFLVSFYNNEISEKSEIFDDQFSVERPDGSNFTLKIRSTKLEDSAMYFCAGSGGNSGNTIYFGEGSWLTVV.

This chain connects TRBV13 to TRBJ2-5, with TRBD2 as a possible D gene (6 bases). Looked up from germline, CDR1 is PRHDT and CDR2 is FYEKMQ (reference sequence). V lost 8 bases to trimming and J lost 2 bases, with 21 bases between them. The CDR3 has 16 residues. CDR3 region: CASSGGVHPAQETQYF. As DNA, the CDR3 is TGTGCCAGCTCTGGAGGGGTTCATCCTGCGCAAGAGACCCAGTACTTC.

The rearrangement joins TRBV28 to TRBJ1-4; 9 positions match TRBD1. V lost 2 bases to trimming and J lost 6 bases; unmatched junction nucleotides: 4. The germline gives CDR1 MDHEN, CDR2 SYDVKM. There are 15 residues in the CDR3. CDR3 bases: TGTGCCAGCAGTTTAGGAACAGGGGGCGATGAAAAACTGTTTTTT. Encoded protein: CASSLGTGGDEKLFF.